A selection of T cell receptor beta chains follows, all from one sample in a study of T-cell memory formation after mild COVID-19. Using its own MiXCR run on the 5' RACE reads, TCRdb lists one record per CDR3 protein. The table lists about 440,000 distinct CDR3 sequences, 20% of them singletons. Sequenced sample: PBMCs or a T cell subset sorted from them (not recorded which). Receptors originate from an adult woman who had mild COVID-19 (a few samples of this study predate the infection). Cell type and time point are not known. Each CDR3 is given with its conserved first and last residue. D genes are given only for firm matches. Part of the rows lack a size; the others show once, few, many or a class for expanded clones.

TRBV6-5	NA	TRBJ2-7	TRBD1	TGTGCCAGCAGACCGGGACAGGGGGCGCCCGAGCAGTACTTC	CASRPGQGAPEQYF
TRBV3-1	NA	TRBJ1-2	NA	TGTGCCAGCAGCCAAGAGGTCAGGAACTCTAACTATGGCTACACCTTC	CASSQEVRNSNYGYTF
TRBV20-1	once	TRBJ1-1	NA	TGCAGTGCTAAAACCGGGACTGTGAACACTGAAGCTTTCTTT	CSAKTGTVNTEAFF
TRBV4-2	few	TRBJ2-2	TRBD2	TGTGCCAGCAGCCCCCAATACACGACTAGCGGAGCAGGCACCGGGGAGCTGTTTTTT	CASSPQYTTSGAGTGELFF
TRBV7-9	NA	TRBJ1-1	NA	TGTGCCAGAAGCTTAGACCCGAACACTGAAGCTTTCTTT	CARSLDPNTEAFF
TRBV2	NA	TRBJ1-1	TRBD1	TGTGCCAGCAGCATGGGTCCGGGACAGGGTGCTGAAGCTTTCTTT	CASSMGPGQGAEAFF
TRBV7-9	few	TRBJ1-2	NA	TGTGCCAGCAGCGACAGCGCGGATTATGGCTACACCTTC	CASSDSADYGYTF
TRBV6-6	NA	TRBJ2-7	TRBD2	TGTGCCAGCAGTTATGATCCAGCGGGGATTACCTACGAGCAGTACTTC	CASSYDPAGITYEQYF
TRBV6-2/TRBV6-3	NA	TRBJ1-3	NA	TGTGCCAGCAGTTCCGGGGACGGCTTTCCTGGAAACACCATATATTTT	CASSSGDGFPGNTIYF
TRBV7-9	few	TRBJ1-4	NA	TGTGCCACCCGCTCAGCCAGGGGTGCTAATGAAAAACTGTTTTTT	CATRSARGANEKLFF
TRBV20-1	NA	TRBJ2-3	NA	TGCAGTGCTACGCCCACTAGCACAGATACGCAGTATTTT	CSATPTSTDTQYF
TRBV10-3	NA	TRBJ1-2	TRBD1	TGTGCCATCAGTGAGTCAGGACAGGGAAGGGGCTACACCTTC	CAISESGQGRGYTF
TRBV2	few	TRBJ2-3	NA	TGTGCCAGCAGTGAAGCGGCGGGTTTCGGGGGTAGGCCAGATACGCAGTATTTT	CASSEAAGFGGRPDTQYF
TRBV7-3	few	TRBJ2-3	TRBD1	TGTGCCAGCAGCTTCGGGACAGGGAGCACAGATACGCAGTATTTT	CASSFGTGSTDTQYF
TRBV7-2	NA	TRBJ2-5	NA	TGTGCCAGCAGCAAAACTAAACAAGAGACCCAGTACTTC	CASSKTKQETQYF
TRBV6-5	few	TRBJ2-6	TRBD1	TGTGCCAGCAGCCATCGGGTATACCGGGACAGGGGAATTCGTGGGGCCAACGTCCTGACTTTC	CASSHRVYRDRGIRGANVLTF
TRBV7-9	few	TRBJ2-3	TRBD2	TGTGCCAGCAGCTTCGGCGGGGGACCGTCAGATACGCAGTATTTT	CASSFGGGPSDTQYF
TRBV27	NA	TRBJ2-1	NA	TGTGCCAGCAGTTTTAGCTATGGGCATGAGCAGTTCTTC	CASSFSYGHEQFF